These 20 T cell receptor beta chains were all obtained from the same sample, sequenced in a study of T-cell memory formation after mild COVID-19 (dated by TCRdb to about 2021). Libraries were prepared through 5' RACE. The sample was run on an Illumina NovaSeq 6000. Using fastp trimming at Q25 and MiXCR clonotype assembly, TCRdb reanalyzed the public sequencing data and kept in-frame beta chains. Rows matching on CDR3 protein sequence are summarized as one entry with the most common DNA and genes. The sample yields roughly 200,000 distinct CDR3 sequences; roughly 17% were counted once. Clones ranked in the top ten supply approximately 2.1% of the sample. Specimen: PBMCs or a T cell subset sorted from them (not recorded which). The receptors were sampled from an adult woman who had mild COVID-19 (a few samples of this study predate the infection). The sample titles of this study are shuffled in the database, so cell type and time point are left out; the donor was told from shared clones.

In its sample, this clonotype was seen a few times. This rearrangement joins TRBV3-1 to TRBJ2-4, with a tentative D call TRBD1 (5 bases). Germline V gene lookup returns CDR1 LGHDT and CDR2 YNNKEL (reference sequence). V was trimmed by 3 bases and J by 6 bases, leaving 12 bases between them. The CDR3 contains 14 residues. The CDR3, as DNA: TGTGCCAGCAGCCAGCAGGGTCGCACAAACATTCAGTACTTC. This gives the protein CASSQQGRTNIQYF. Complete variable domain (other parts from reference TRBV3-1 and TRBJ2-4): DTAVSQTPKYLVTQMGNDKSIKCEQNLGHDTMYWYKQDSKKFLKIMFSYNNKELIINETVPNRFSPKSPDKAHLNLHINSLELGDSAVYFCASSQQGRTNIQYFGAGTRLSVL.

The chain has TRBV28 and TRBJ2-4; D call uncertain. Germline values: CDR1 MDHEN, CDR2 SYDVKM. The CDR3 is 13 amino acids. Trimming pared 3 bases from V and 0 bases from J, leaving 3 bases between. The CDR3 here is CASSFLAKNIQYF. CDR3 bases: TGTGCCAGCAGTTTCCTAGCCAAAAACATTCAGTACTTC. Using reference TRBV28 and TRBJ2-4 for the parts outside the CDR3, the full variable domain is DVKVTQSSRYLVKRTGEKVFLECVQDMDHENMFWYRQDPGLGLRLIYFSYDVKMKEKGDIPEGYSVSREKKERFSLILESASTNQTSMYLCASSFLAKNIQYFGAGTRLSVL.

The chain carries TRBV25-1 and TRBJ2-5; 7 positions match TRBD2. Germline CDR1 and CDR2: MGHDK and SYGVNS. The CDR3 loop spans 14 amino acids. V lost 6 bases and J lost 3; bases outside the gene matches: 7. CDR3 amino acids: CASSQGRGEETQYF. In nucleotides, the CDR3 is TGTGCCAGCAGCCAAGGCCGGGGGGAAGAGACCCAGTACTTC.

The chain joins TRBV3-1 to TRBJ2-7; 9 nucleotides agree with TRBD1. Germline lookup yields CDR1 LGHDT and CDR2 YNNKEL (reference sequence). The CDR3 has 16 residues. V was clipped by 1 base and J by 1 base; unmatched bases: 5. The CDR3 coding sequence is TGTGCCAGCAGCCAAGTTGTGGGACAGGGTTCCTACGAGCAGTACTTC. Translating gives CASSQVVGQGSYEQYF.

This clonotype was observed at least ten times. The rearrangement links TRBV6-5 to TRBJ2-2, with no clear D. This CDR3 has 14 amino acids. The germline V and J ends were trimmed by 3 bases and 6 bases, with 11 bases remaining between them. Germline CDR1 MNHEY, CDR2 SVGAGI. Here the CDR3 reads CASSYPIPPGELFF. In nucleotides, the CDR3 is TGTGCCAGCAGTTATCCCATCCCTCCCGGGGAGCTGTTTTTT.

This chain connects TRBV5-1 to TRBJ2-3; TRBD1 agrees at 7 bases. The CDR3 has 14 amino acids. With V trimmed by 5 bases and J by 2 bases, 5 bases remained unmatched. Germline V gives CDR1 SGHRS, CDR2 YFSETQ. The CDR3 here is CASRAGGYTDTQYF. CDR3 DNA: TGCGCCAGCAGGGCAGGGGGTTACACAGATACGCAGTATTTT.

This clonotype was seen at least ten times. The chain is built from TRBV12-5 and TRBJ2-1, with 9 nucleotides matching TRBD1. Unmatched junction bases numbered 5, after V lost 7 bases and J lost 4 bases. This CDR3 is 14 amino acids long. Germline CDR1 and CDR2: LGHNT and FRNRAP. The CDR3 is CASVGGQGYNEQFF. The CDR3 DNA sequence: TGTGCTAGTGTAGGGGGACAGGGTTACAATGAGCAGTTCTTC.

The V gene is TRBV7-2, the J gene TRBJ2-7, with D unresolved. Germline V gives CDR1 SGHTA, CDR2 FQGNSA. Trimming cost V 4 bases and J 0 bases, with 7 bases left between them. The CDR3 contains 13 residues. The CDR3 nucleotides are TGTGCCAGCAGCTATAGATACTCCTACGAGCAGTACTTC. It yields the protein CASSYRYSYEQYF.

There are a few counts of this clonotype. This chain uses TRBV7-2 with TRBJ2-7; D perhaps matches TRBD2 (6 bases). This CDR3 has 15 amino acids. Trimming removed 0 bases from V and 3 bases from J, with 12 bases in between. Germline loops: CDR1 SGHTA, CDR2 FQGNSA. The CDR3 DNA is TGTGCCAGCAGCTTAGCACGGGAGATTAGCTACGAGCAGTACTTC. Translation gives CASSLAREISYEQYF.

This clonotype was observed a few times. In nucleotides, the CDR3 is TGTGCCAGCAGCTTAAATACAGGCCTACAAGAGACCCAGTACTTC. It codes for CASSLNTGLQETQYF. The V and J genes are TRBV7-9 and TRBJ2-5, with D perhaps matching TRBD1 (5 bases). Between the trimmed V and J ends, which lost 2 bases and 2 bases, there was a span of 12 bases. This CDR3 contains 15 residues. Looked up from germline, CDR1 is SEHNR and CDR2 is FQNEAQ (reference sequence).

This clonotype appeared a few times. The chain joins TRBV6-5 to TRBJ1-2; 9 bases fit TRBD1. The CDR3 is made up of 14 amino acids. Looked up from germline, CDR1 is MNHEY and CDR2 is SVGAGI. V was pared by 6 bases and J by 11 bases, with 13 bases of the junction left unmatched. The CDR3 nucleotides read TGTGCCAGCAGACCCAGGGACAGGGTTACTGGGTACACCTTC. Translating gives CASRPRDRVTGYTF.

This clonotype turned up a few times. The chain joins TRBV3-1 to TRBJ2-1, with 9 bases identical to TRBD2. V shed 6 bases, J shed 9 bases, and the junction held 6 bases outside the gene matches. The CDR3 consists of 13 residues. Germline CDR1 and CDR2: LGHDT and YNNKEL (reference sequence). The CDR3 region is CASSWTSVGEQFF. The CDR3, as DNA: TGTGCCAGCAGTTGGACTAGCGTCGGTGAGCAGTTCTTC.

This clonotype came up a few times. V usage is TRBV5-5 and J usage is TRBJ1-2, with 8 bases lining up with TRBD1. Germline V gene data show CDR1 as SGHKS and CDR2 as YYEKEE (reference sequence). J lost 3 bases, V lost 4 bases, and 8 bases had no gene match. The CDR3 consists of 15 residues. The CDR3 sequence: CASSIIPGQDYGYTF. In nucleotides, the CDR3 is TGTGCCAGCAGCATCATACCGGGACAGGACTATGGCTACACCTTC.

The rearrangement joins TRBV24-1 to TRBJ1-2; possible D gene TRBD1, 5 bases. The germline gives CDR1 KGHDR, CDR2 SFDVKD. CDR3 length equals 15 residues. Deletions cut 10 bases from V and 2 bases from J, with 19 bases between. The CDR3 sequence: CATSGTGLSNYGYTF. As DNA, the CDR3 is TGTGCCACGTCCGGGACGGGTTTATCCAACTATGGCTACACCTTC.

CDR3 in amino acids: CASTSGSSYEQYF. CDR3 DNA: TGTGCCAGCACCAGCGGGAGCTCCTACGAGCAGTACTTC. The chain recombines TRBV27 with TRBJ2-7; 8 bases fit TRBD2. V lost 7 bases, J lost 0 bases, and 2 bases stayed unmatched. The CDR3 spans 13 residues. Per germline, CDR1 MNHEY and CDR2 SMNVEV (reference sequence).

The table lists this clonotype with a few counts. The chain combines TRBV12-5 with TRBJ2-3; D gene ambiguous. There are 14 residues in the CDR3. V shed 1 base and J shed 2 bases, with 7 bases lying between them. Germline V gene lookup returns CDR1 LGHNT and CDR2 FRNRAP. DNA of the CDR3: TGTGCTAGTGGTTTGGGCTACTTCACAGATACGCAGTATTTT. Translated: CASGLGYFTDTQYF.

The chain couples TRBV7-2 to TRBJ1-5; 8 bases match TRBD1. CDR3 length: 15 residues. After removal of 5 bases from V and 3 bases from J, the junction contained 6 bases not matched to a gene. Per the germline V gene, CDR1 is SGHTA and CDR2 is FQGNSA. CDR3 region: CASSPLGQVNQPQHF. CDR3 in DNA: TGTGCCAGCAGCCCCTTGGGACAGGTCAATCAGCCCCAGCATTTT. The full variable domain, completed using reference TRBV7-2 and TRBJ1-5, is GAGVSQSPSNKVTEKGKDVELRCDPISGHTALYWYRQSLGQGLEFLIYFQGNSAPDKSGLPSDRFSAERTGGSVSTLTIQRTQQEDSAVYLCASSPLGQVNQPQHFGDGTRLSIL.

This chain links TRBV7-8 with TRBJ2-1, with D perhaps matching TRBD2 (6 bases). CDR3 size: 17 residues. The germline CDR1 and CDR2 sequences are SGHVS and FQNEAQ. Trimming cost V 4 bases and J 0 bases, with 16 bases left between them. CDR3 in amino acids: CASSSSGRGSSYNEQFF. DNA of the CDR3: TGTGCCAGCAGCTCCTCCGGGCGGGGAAGCTCCTACAATGAGCAGTTCTTC. The full variable domain, rest sourced from reference TRBV7-8 and TRBJ2-1, is GAGVSQSPRYKVAKRGQDVALRCDPISGHVSLFWYQQALGQGPEFLTYFQNEAQLDKSGLPSDRFFAERPEGSVSTLKIQRTQQEDSAVYLCASSSSGRGSSYNEQFFGPGTRLTVL.

This clonotype has only a few counts. The chain joins TRBV15 to TRBJ1-1, with a possible D match to TRBD1 (6 bases). Per germline, CDR1 LNHNV and CDR2 YYDKDF (reference sequence). This CDR3 region has 16 residues. V lost 0 bases to trimming and J lost 1 base, with 12 bases between them. The CDR3 loop reads CATSRDLGRGNTEAFF. DNA for the CDR3: TGTGCCACCAGCAGAGATCTTGGCAGGGGGAACACTGAAGCTTTCTTT.

V and J are TRBV10-3 and TRBJ2-1, with 7 bases fitting TRBD2. The germline CDR1 and CDR2 sequences are ENHRY and SYGVKD. The CDR3 has 12 residues. J gave up 7 bases and V 7 bases, and 4 bases lay outside the gene matches. CDR3: CAINGGRNEQFF. The CDR3, as DNA: TGTGCCATCAATGGCGGGAGAAATGAGCAGTTCTTC.